This T cell receptor (beta chain) was obtained from a study of OX40 agonist ivuxolimab in advanced cancers. The overall study: Patients received ivuxolimab, an intravenous treatment, every 2 weeks at 0.01 to 10 mg/kg. It was permissible to have had prior anti-PD-1, anti-PD-L1 or anti-CTLA-4 therapy, and around 40% had some.

Clones were read by immunoSEQ multiplex PCR, and TCRdb kept only the in-frame ones, dropping some. This sample yields some 150,000 clones, of which 93% are seen a single time; roughly 1% belongs to the top ten. This clone was recorded only once. Its target is unknown. Study results and caveats: CD4+ T cells averaged fewer expanded clones than CD8+ T cells. Clonal expansion by week 6 occurred in CD4+ and CD8+ blood T cells (at 0.1 to 3.0 mg/kg).

The V end lost 0 bases, the J end lost 1 base, and 8 bases lay between the germline ends. The CDR3 runs to 15 residues. Germline values: CDR1 SGDLS, CDR2 YYNGEE. This receptor was obtained from an adult with an advanced solid tumor such as melanoma, head and neck, liver or kidney cancer. The source was CD4+ or CD8+ T cells sorted from blood, collected in a trial of the OX40 agonist ivuxolimab. The chain couples TRBV9 to TRBJ1-3; no firm D call. CDR3 in amino acids: CASSVGSRSGNTIYF. CDR3 DNA: TGTGCCAGCAGCGTAGGCAGCCGATCTGGAAACACCATATATTTT.